Listed below are T cell receptor beta chains from one sample, sequenced in a study of T cells in Graves' hyperthyroidism and ophthalmopathy. TCRdb ran MiXCR on the multiplex PCR reads and lists one entry per CDR3 protein. The table has some 550,000 distinct CDR3 sequences, less than 25% seen once. The specimen was blood. Every receptor here comes from a man younger than 35 with Graves' hyperthyroidism. Each CDR3 is given with its conserved first and last residue. A D gene is named only where the DNA matches it firmly. Some rows have no size entry. The others give once, few or many, or a class for an expanded clone.

V gene: TRBV30
clone size: once
D gene: NA
J gene: TRBJ2-7
CDR3 protein: CAWSEGHGEQYF
CDR3 DNA: TGTGCCTGGAGTGAAGGCCACGGCGAGCAGTACTTC

V gene: TRBV3-1
clone size: NA
D gene: NA
J gene: TRBJ1-2
CDR3 protein: CASSQTTNYGYTF
CDR3 DNA: TGTGCCAGCAGCCAAACAACGAACTATGGCTACACCTTC

V gene: TRBV12-3/TRBV12-4
clone size: once
D gene: TRBD2
J gene: TRBJ2-5
CDR3 protein: CASSWAGVTQETQYF
CDR3 DNA: TGTGCCAGCAGTTGGGCGGGGGTAACCCAAGAGACCCAGTACTTC

V gene: TRBV16
clone size: NA
D gene: NA
J gene: TRBJ2-7
CDR3 protein: CASSQWNEQYF
CDR3 DNA: TGTGCCAGCAGCCAATGGAACGAGCAGTACTTC

V gene: TRBV12-3/TRBV12-4
clone size: many
D gene: NA
J gene: TRBJ1-2
CDR3 protein: CASSLIFLYGYTF
CDR3 DNA: TGTGCCAGCAGTTTAATATTCCTCTATGGCTACACCTTC

V gene: TRBV15
clone size: NA
D gene: NA
J gene: TRBJ1-6
CDR3 protein: CATSRVRGGSPLHF
CDR3 DNA: TGTGCCACCAGCAGAGTCCGGGGGGGTTCACCCCTCCACTTT

V gene: TRBV29-1
clone size: many
D gene: NA
J gene: TRBJ1-1
CDR3 protein: CSVDPGVNTEAFF
CDR3 DNA: TGCAGCGTTGATCCAGGGGTGAACACTGAAGCTTTCTTT

V gene: TRBV19
clone size: many
D gene: NA
J gene: TRBJ1-2
CDR3 protein: CASSPRTPYYGYTF
CDR3 DNA: TGTGCCAGTAGTCCGCGGACCCCCTACTATGGCTACACCTTC

V gene: TRBV9
clone size: many
D gene: TRBD1
J gene: TRBJ1-1
CDR3 protein: CASSRAGGRATEAFF
CDR3 DNA: TGTGCCAGCAGCCGAGCAGGGGGCAGGGCCACTGAAGCTTTCTTT

V gene: TRBV12-3/TRBV12-4
clone size: many
D gene: TRBD1
J gene: TRBJ2-7
CDR3 protein: CASSSWGQGSYEQYF
CDR3 DNA: TGTGCCAGCAGTTCCTGGGGACAGGGATCCTACGAGCAGTACTTC

V gene: TRBV12-3/TRBV12-4
clone size: many
D gene: TRBD1
J gene: TRBJ1-5
CDR3 protein: CASSLALQGGQPQHF
CDR3 DNA: TGTGCCAGCAGTTTAGCATTACAGGGGGGCCAGCCCCAGCATTTT

V gene: TRBV30
clone size: many
D gene: NA
J gene: TRBJ1-5
CDR3 protein: CAWSQGVNQPQHF
CDR3 DNA: TGTGCCTGGAGTCAAGGAGTCAATCAGCCCCAGCATTTT

V gene: TRBV11-2
clone size: many
D gene: NA
J gene: TRBJ2-7
CDR3 protein: CASSLDGRLALKQYF
CDR3 DNA: TGTGCCAGCAGCTTAGATGGGCGGCTAGCGCTAAAGCAGTACTTC

V gene: TRBV24-1
clone size: many
D gene: TRBD1
J gene: TRBJ2-7
CDR3 protein: CATAEGQGRNPEQYF
CDR3 DNA: TGTGCCACCGCTGAGGGACAGGGGAGGAATCCCGAGCAGTACTTC

V gene: TRBV5-5
clone size: many
D gene: NA
J gene: TRBJ2-7
CDR3 protein: CASSFRGTATYEQYF
CDR3 DNA: TGTGCCAGCAGCTTCCGGGGCACGGCAACCTACGAGCAGTACTTC

V gene: TRBV28
clone size: NA
D gene: NA
J gene: TRBJ2-7
CDR3 protein: CASTTKGGPYEQYF
CDR3 DNA: TGTGCCAGCACCACGAAGGGTGGGCCCTACGAGCAGTACTTC

V gene: TRBV5-1
clone size: many
D gene: NA
J gene: TRBJ2-4
CDR3 protein: CASSLVQNIQYF
CDR3 DNA: TGCGCCAGCAGCTTGGTCCAAAACATTCAGTACTTC

V gene: TRBV6-5
clone size: many
D gene: NA
J gene: TRBJ1-1
CDR3 protein: CASSSPTGLNTEAFF
CDR3 DNA: TGTGCCAGCAGTTCCCCGACAGGTTTGAACACTGAAGCTTTCTTT

V gene: TRBV20-1
clone size: many
D gene: NA
J gene: TRBJ2-7
CDR3 protein: CSARVSLYEQYF
CDR3 DNA: TGCAGTGCTAGAGTGTCCCTCTACGAGCAGTACTTC

V gene: TRBV7-3
clone size: NA
D gene: NA
J gene: TRBJ1-1
CDR3 protein: CASKGGGAEAFF
CDR3 DNA: TGTGCCAGCAAGGGTGGAGGGGCAGAGGCTTTCTTT

V gene: TRBV19
clone size: NA
D gene: NA
J gene: TRBJ1-1
CDR3 protein: CASINGARGTEAFF
CDR3 DNA: TGTGCCAGTATTAATGGGGCGCGGGGCACTGAAGCTTTCTTT

V gene: TRBV2
clone size: many
D gene: NA
J gene: TRBJ2-5
CDR3 protein: CASRESQETQYF
CDR3 DNA: TGTGCCAGCAGGGAGTCTCAAGAGACCCAGTACTTC

V gene: TRBV7-8
clone size: many
D gene: NA
J gene: TRBJ1-5
CDR3 protein: CASSLAAAGSNQPQHF
CDR3 DNA: TGTGCCAGCAGCTTAGCGGCAGCCGGTAGCAATCAGCCCCAGCATTTT

V gene: TRBV6-1
clone size: many
D gene: NA
J gene: TRBJ1-2
CDR3 protein: CASSEGPGAGHGYTF
CDR3 DNA: TGTGCCAGCAGTGAAGGTCCGGGGGCAGGCCATGGCTACACCTTC

V gene: TRBV6-5
clone size: many
D gene: NA
J gene: TRBJ1-1
CDR3 protein: CASSYSRGGNTEAFF
CDR3 DNA: TGTGCCAGCAGTTACTCGCGCGGGGGGAACACTGAAGCTTTCTTT

V gene: TRBV20-1
clone size: NA
D gene: NA
J gene: TRBJ2-7
CDR3 protein: CSAKTDGNSYEQYF
CDR3 DNA: TGCAGTGCCAAGACGGACGGTAATTCCTACGAGCAGTACTTC